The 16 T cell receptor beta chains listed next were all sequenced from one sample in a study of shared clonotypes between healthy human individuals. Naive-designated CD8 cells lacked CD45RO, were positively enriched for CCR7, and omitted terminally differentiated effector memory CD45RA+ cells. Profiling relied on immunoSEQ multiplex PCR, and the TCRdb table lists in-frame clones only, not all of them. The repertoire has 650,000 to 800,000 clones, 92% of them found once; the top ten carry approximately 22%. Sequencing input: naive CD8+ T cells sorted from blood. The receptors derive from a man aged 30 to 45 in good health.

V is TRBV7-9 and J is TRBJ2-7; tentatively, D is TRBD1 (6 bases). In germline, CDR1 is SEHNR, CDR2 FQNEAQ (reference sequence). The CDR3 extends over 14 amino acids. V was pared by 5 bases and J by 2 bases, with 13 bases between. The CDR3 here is CASSHSGQPYEQYF. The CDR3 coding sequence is TGTGCCAGCAGCCATTCGGGACAACCCTACGAGCAGTACTTC. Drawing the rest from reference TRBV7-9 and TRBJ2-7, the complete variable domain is DTGVSQNPRHKITKRGQNVTFRCDPISEHNRLYWYRQTLGQGPEFLTYFQNEAQLEKSRLLSDRFSAERPKGSFSTLEIQRTEQGDSAMYLCASSHSGQPYEQYFGPGTRLTVT.

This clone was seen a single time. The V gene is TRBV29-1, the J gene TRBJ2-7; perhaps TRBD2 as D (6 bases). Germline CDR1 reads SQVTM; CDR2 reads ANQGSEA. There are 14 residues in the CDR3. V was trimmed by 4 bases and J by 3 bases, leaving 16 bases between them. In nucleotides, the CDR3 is TGCAGCGTTGGGGTCGGGAGTCGTGGCTACGAGCAGTACTTC. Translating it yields CSVGVGSRGYEQYF.

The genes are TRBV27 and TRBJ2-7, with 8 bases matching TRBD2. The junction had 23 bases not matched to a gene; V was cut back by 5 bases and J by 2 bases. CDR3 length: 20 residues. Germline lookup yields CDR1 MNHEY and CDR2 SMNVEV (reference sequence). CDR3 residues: CASSQHPGWVAGLGTYEQYF. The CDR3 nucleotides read TGTGCCAGCAGTCAGCATCCCGGATGGGTAGCGGGATTAGGAACCTACGAGCAGTACTTC.

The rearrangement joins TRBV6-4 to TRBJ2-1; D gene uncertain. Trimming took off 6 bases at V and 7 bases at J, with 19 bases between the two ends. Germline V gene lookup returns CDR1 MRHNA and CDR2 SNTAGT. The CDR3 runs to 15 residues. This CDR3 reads CASSHGVSPMNEQFF. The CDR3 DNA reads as TGTGCCAGCAGCCACGGAGTGTCACCCATGAATGAGCAGTTCTTC.

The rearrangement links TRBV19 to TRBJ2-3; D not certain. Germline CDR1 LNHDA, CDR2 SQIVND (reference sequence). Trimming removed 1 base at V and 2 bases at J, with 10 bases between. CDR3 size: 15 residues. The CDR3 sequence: CASSIVETTTDTQYF. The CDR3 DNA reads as TGTGCCAGTAGTATAGTGGAAACAACCACAGATACGCAGTATTTT.

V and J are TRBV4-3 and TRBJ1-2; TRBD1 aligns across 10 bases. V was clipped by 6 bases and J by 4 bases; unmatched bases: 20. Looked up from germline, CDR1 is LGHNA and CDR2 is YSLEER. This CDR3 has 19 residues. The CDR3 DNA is TGCGCCAGCAGTCAAAGCACCGGGCGACAGGGGGCGAATGGCTATGGCTACACCTTC. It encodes CASSQSTGRQGANGYGYTF.

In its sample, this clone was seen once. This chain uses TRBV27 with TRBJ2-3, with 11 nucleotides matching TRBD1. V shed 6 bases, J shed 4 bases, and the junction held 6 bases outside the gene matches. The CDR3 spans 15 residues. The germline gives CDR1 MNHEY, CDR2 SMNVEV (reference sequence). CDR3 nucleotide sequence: TGTGCCAGCAGAATGAGGACAGGGGGCTCAGATACGCAGTATTTT. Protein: CASRMRTGGSDTQYF.

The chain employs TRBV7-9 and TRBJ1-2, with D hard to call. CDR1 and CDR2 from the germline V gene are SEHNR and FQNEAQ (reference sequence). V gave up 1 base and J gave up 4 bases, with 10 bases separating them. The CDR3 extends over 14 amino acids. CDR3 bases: TGTGCCAGCAGCTTAGACAGTGACCCCTATGGCTACACCTTC. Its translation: CASSLDSDPYGYTF. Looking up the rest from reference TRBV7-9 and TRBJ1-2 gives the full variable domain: DTGVSQNPRHKITKRGQNVTFRCDPISEHNRLYWYRQTLGQGPEFLTYFQNEAQLEKSRLLSDRFSAERPKGSFSTLEIQRTEQGDSAMYLCASSLDSDPYGYTFGSGTRLTVV.

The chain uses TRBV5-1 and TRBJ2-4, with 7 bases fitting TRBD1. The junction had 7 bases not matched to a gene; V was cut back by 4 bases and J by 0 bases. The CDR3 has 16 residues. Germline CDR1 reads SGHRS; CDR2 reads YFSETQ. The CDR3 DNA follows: TGCGCCAGCAGCATTACCGGGACAGTAGCCAAAAACATTCAGTACTTC. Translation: CASSITGTVAKNIQYF. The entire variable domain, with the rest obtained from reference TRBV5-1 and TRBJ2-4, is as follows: KAGVTQTPRYLIKTRGQQVTLSCSPISGHRSVSWYQQTPGQGLQFLFEYFSETQRNKGNFPGRFSGRQFSNSRSEMNVSTLELGDSALYLCASSITGTVAKNIQYFGAGTRLSVL.

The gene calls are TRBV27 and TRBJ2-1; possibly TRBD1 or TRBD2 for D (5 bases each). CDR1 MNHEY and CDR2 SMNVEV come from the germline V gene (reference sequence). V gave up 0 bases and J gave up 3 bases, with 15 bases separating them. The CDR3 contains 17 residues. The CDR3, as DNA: TGTGCCAGCAGTTTATCCACATCCGGGACGTACTACAATGAGCAGTTCTTC. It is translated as CASSLSTSGTYYNEQFF.

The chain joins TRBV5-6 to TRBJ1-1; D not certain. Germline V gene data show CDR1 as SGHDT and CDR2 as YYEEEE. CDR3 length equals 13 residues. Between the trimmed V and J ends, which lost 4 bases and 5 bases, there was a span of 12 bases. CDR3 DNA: TGTGCCAGCAGCCACGAGAGTTTGACTGAAGCTTTCTTT. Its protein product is CASSHESLTEAFF.

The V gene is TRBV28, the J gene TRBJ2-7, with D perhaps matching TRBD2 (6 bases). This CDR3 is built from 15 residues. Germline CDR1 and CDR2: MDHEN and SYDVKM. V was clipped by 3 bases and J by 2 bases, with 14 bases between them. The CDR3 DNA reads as TGTGCCAGCAGTTTCCCCTCTAGCGCGACCTACGAGCAGTACTTC. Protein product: CASSFPSSATYEQYF.

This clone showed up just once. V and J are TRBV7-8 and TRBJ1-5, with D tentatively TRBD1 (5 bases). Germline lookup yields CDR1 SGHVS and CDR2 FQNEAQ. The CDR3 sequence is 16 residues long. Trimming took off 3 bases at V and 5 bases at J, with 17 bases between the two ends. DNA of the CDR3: TGTGCCAGCAGCTTTGGAGGGGTTGGAGGTGATCAGCCCCAGCATTTT. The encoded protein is CASSFGGVGGDQPQHF.

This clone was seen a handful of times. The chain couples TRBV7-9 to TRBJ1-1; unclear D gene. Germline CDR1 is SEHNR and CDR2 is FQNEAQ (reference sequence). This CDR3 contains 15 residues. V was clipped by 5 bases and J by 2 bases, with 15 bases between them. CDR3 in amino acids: CASSPGGLVNTEAFF. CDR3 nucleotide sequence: TGTGCCAGCAGCCCGGGAGGGCTCGTTAACACTGAAGCTTTCTTT.

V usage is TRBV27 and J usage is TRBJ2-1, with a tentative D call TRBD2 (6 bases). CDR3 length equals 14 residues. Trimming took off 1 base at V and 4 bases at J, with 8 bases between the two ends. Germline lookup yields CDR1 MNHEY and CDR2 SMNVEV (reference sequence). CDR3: CASSLYGTYNEQFF. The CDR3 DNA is TGTGCCAGCAGTTTATACGGGACTTACAATGAGCAGTTCTTC.

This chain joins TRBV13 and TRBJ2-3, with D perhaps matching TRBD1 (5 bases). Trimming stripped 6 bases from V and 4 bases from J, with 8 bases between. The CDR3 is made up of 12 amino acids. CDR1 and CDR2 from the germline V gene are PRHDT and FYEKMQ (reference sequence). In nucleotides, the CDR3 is TGTGCCAGCAGTCCAGGGCCAGATACGCAGTATTTT. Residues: CASSPGPDTQYF.